The 19 T cell receptor beta chains in this list originate from one sample, sequenced in a study of beta chain features in type 1 diabetes. Isolated RNA was reverse transcribed in full, so expressed TCRB transcripts were sequenced. Measured with immunoSEQ multiplex PCR; TCRdb has only the in-frame clones, and not every one. The sample records approximately 150,000 clones, roughly 10% being singletons. Sequencing was carried out using naive CD4+ T cells from blood. The receptors stem from a man aged 18-30 years in good health.

This chain connects TRBV15 to TRBJ2-5; 10 bases line up with TRBD2. CDR1 is LNHNV, CDR2 YYDKDF, per germline (reference sequence). The J segment lost 2 bases and the V segment lost 0 bases, leaving 3 bases of the junction unmatched. The CDR3 has 16 amino acids. CDR3: CATSRDRTSGQETQYF. In DNA, the CDR3 is TGTGCCACCAGCAGAGATCGGACTAGCGGTCAAGAGACCCAGTACTTC. The whole variable domain, filled in from reference TRBV15 and TRBJ2-5, reads DAMVIQNPRYQVTQFGKPVTLSCSQTLNHNVMYWYQQKSSQAPKLLFHYYDKDFNNEADTPDNFQSRRPNTSFCFLDIRSPGLGDTAMYLCATSRDRTSGQETQYFGPGTRLLVL.

This clone turned up a few times. The V gene is TRBV7-2, the J gene TRBJ2-1; 8 bases are shared with TRBD1. Trimming at V came to 4 bases and at J to 5 bases, leaving 10 bases not matched to a gene. The CDR3 totals 16 residues. CDR1 and CDR2 from the germline V gene are SGHTA and FQGNSA. In DNA form, the CDR3 reads TGTGCCAGCAGCTCGGTTCAGGGGGCGTTCCACAATGAGCAGTTCTTC. Translation: CASSSVQGAFHNEQFF. Looking up the rest from reference TRBV7-2 and TRBJ2-1 gives the full variable domain: GAGVSQSPSNKVTEKGKDVELRCDPISGHTALYWYRQSLGQGLEFLIYFQGNSAPDKSGLPSDRFSAERTGGSVSTLTIQRTQQEDSAVYLCASSSVQGAFHNEQFFGPGTRLTVL.

The rearrangement joins TRBV2 to TRBJ1-5; possibly TRBD1 for D (5 bases). V lost 8 bases to trimming and J lost 5 bases, with 10 bases between them. The CDR3 is made up of 12 amino acids. CDR1 and CDR2 (germline): SNHLY, FYNNEI. CDR3 nucleotides: TGTGCCAGCCAGACAGAATATCAGCCCCAGCATTTT. Translated, it gives CASQTEYQPQHF.

J is TRBJ1-2 and V is TRBV7-2, with D possibly being TRBD1 (5 bases). V was shortened by 5 bases and J by 0 bases, with 13 bases between the two germline ends. The germline gives CDR1 SGHTA, CDR2 FQGNSA. The CDR3 sequence is 15 residues long. In nucleotides, the CDR3 is TGTGCCAGCAGCGCCTCGGGGGGAGCTAACTATGGCTACACCTTC. This gives the protein CASSASGGANYGYTF.

The chain combines TRBV6-1 with TRBJ2-5; D gene unclear. Germline CDR1 reads MNHNS; CDR2 reads SASEGT. The CDR3 is 13 residues long. Trimming shortened V by 4 bases and J by 2 bases, and 8 bases separated the two germline ends. In nucleotides, the CDR3 is TGTGCCAGCAGTGCCGCGACTCAAGAGACCCAGTACTTC. This translates into CASSAATQETQYF.

This clone was detected only a few times. The genes are TRBV19 and TRBJ2-2; TRBD1 agrees at 9 bases. The CDR3 runs to 16 residues. Germline assignment: CDR1 LNHDA and CDR2 SQIVND (reference sequence). The trim removed 5 bases at V and 4 bases at J, leaving 8 bases unmatched. The CDR3 DNA reads TGTGCCAGTAGTTTGAACAGGGGGCTTTTCACCGGGGAGCTGTTTTTT. This encodes CASSLNRGLFTGELFF.

The V call is TRBV9, the J call TRBJ2-1, with 8 positions matching TRBD2. Germline V gives CDR1 SGDLS, CDR2 YYNGEE. With V trimmed by 0 bases and J by 4 bases, 6 bases remained unmatched. This CDR3 comprises 16 residues. CDR3 sequence: CASSVAGGGLYNEQFF. As DNA, the CDR3 is TGTGCCAGCAGCGTAGCAGGCGGGGGGCTTTACAATGAGCAGTTCTTC. The full variable domain, its missing parts supplied by reference TRBV9 and TRBJ2-1, is DSGVTQTPKHLITATGQRVTLRCSPRSGDLSVYWYQQSLDQGLQFLIQYYNGEERAKGNILERFSAQQFPDLHSELNLSSLELGDSALYFCASSVAGGGLYNEQFFGPGTRLTVL.

The table lists this clone with a few counts. The chain combines TRBV28 with TRBJ1-2; D gene unclear. This CDR3 contains 10 residues. V was shortened by 5 bases and J by 8 bases, with 6 bases between the two germline ends. From germline, CDR1 is MDHEN and CDR2 SYDVKM. The CDR3 loop reads CASSNWGYTF. For the CDR3, the DNA is TGTGCCAGCAGTAACTGGGGCTACACCTTC.

The chain carries TRBV30 and TRBJ2-5, with TRBD2 matching over 11 bases. V trimming: 0 bases; J trimming: 4 bases; junction bases outside the gene matches: 4. The CDR3 is 15 residues long. CDR1 and CDR2 (germline): GTSNPN, SVGIG (reference sequence). The CDR3 here is CAWSVRLAGRETQYF. In nucleotides, the CDR3 is TGTGCCTGGAGTGTACGACTAGCGGGGCGAGAGACCCAGTACTTC.

In its sample, this clone was seen many times. The chain combines TRBV7-9 with TRBJ2-7; 7 nucleotides agree with TRBD2. CDR1 and CDR2 from the germline V gene are SEHNR and FQNEAQ (reference sequence). CDR3 size: 14 residues. V lost 7 bases and J lost 2; bases outside the gene matches: 8. CDR3 DNA sequence: TGTGCCAGCACCCCCCGGGAGGTGCCCTACGAGCAGTACTTC. Amino acids: CASTPREVPYEQYF.

This clone showed up just a few times. This chain uses TRBV10-3 with TRBJ2-5, with 10 nucleotides matching TRBD1. V shed 7 bases and J 3 bases; nucleotides not matched to a gene: 2. Germline V gives CDR1 ENHRY, CDR2 SYGVKD. The CDR3 sequence is 13 residues long. CDR3 region: CAIKGTGEETQYF. CDR3 nucleotide sequence: TGTGCCATCAAGGGGACAGGGGAAGAGACCCAGTACTTC.

The chain employs TRBV11-2 and TRBJ2-5, with a possible D match to TRBD1 (5 bases). The CDR3 spans 15 residues. V lost 4 bases to trimming and J lost 0 bases, with 12 bases between them. Germline V gene data show CDR1 as SGHAT and CDR2 as FQNNGV. The CDR3 DNA is TGTGCCAGCAGCTCCCTGCAGGGTTACCAAGAGACCCAGTACTTC. Translating it yields CASSSLQGYQETQYF.

The genes are TRBV28 and TRBJ2-5; 7 positions agree with TRBD1. Germline CDR1 is MDHEN and CDR2 is SYDVKM. CDR3 length: 17 amino acids. Losses at the gene ends were 5 bases for V and 1 base for J; bases not matched to a gene: 13. The CDR3 sequence is CASSPLFLGQVQETQYF. The CDR3 DNA is TGTGCCAGCAGTCCACTATTTCTCGGACAGGTCCAAGAGACCCAGTACTTC.

The CDR3 sequence is CASSQEKQGAAREQYF. The CDR3 DNA reads TGTGCCAGCAGCCAAGAAAAACAGGGGGCGGCTAGGGAGCAGTACTTC. This chain connects TRBV14 to TRBJ2-5; TRBD1 agrees at 9 bases. Losses at the gene ends were 0 bases for V and 11 bases for J; bases not matched to a gene: 13. The CDR3 is 16 residues long. The germline V gene has CDR1 SGHDN and CDR2 FVKESK.

J is TRBJ2-3 and V is TRBV6-1; 9 bases line up with TRBD1. The ends lost 4 bases at V and 3 bases at J; junction bases unmatched: 2. The CDR3 loop spans 14 amino acids. Germline V CDR1 and CDR2: MNHNS, SASEGT. The CDR3, as DNA: TGTGCCAGCAGTGGACAGGGGGGAACAGATACGCAGTATTTT. Encoded protein: CASSGQGGTDTQYF.

The chain links TRBV14 to TRBJ2-3, with TRBD2 matching 8 bases. J was trimmed by 0 bases and V by 0 bases; bases with no gene match: 5. Germline CDR1 is SGHDN and CDR2 is FVKESK. The CDR3 is 17 residues long. As DNA, the CDR3 is TGTGCCAGCAGCCAAGATCTCGCTAGCGGGAGCACAGATACGCAGTATTTT. This codes for CASSQDLASGSTDTQYF.

This clone was seen a few times. V usage is TRBV27 and J usage is TRBJ1-4, with D possibly being TRBD1 (5 bases). With 9 bases removed from V and 0 bases from J, the gap between germline ends came to 14 bases. The CDR3 contains 15 residues. Per germline, CDR1 MNHEY and CDR2 SMNVEV (reference sequence). CDR3 bases: TGTGCCAGGCGGGGACGGGTTGCAACTAATGAAAAACTGTTTTTT. It is translated as CARRGRVATNEKLFF.

The chain is built from TRBV7-2 and TRBJ2-2, with 7 bases lining up with TRBD2. The ends lost 0 bases at V and 7 bases at J; junction bases unmatched: 8. The CDR3 covers 16 residues. CDR1 and CDR2 from the germline V gene are SGHTA and FQGNSA. The chain's CDR3 is CASSLAGPAGSGELFF. The CDR3 DNA reads TGTGCCAGCAGCTTAGCGGGACCAGCGGGGAGCGGGGAGCTGTTTTTT.

This clone was counted between two and nine times. This rearrangement joins TRBV18 to TRBJ1-5; 10 bases are a match to TRBD1. The CDR3 sequence is 14 residues long. Germline V gene sequence: CDR1 KGHSH, CDR2 LQKENI. With V trimmed by 3 bases and J by 6 bases, 2 bases remained unmatched. CDR3: CASSPGQGGQPQHF. The DNA for the CDR3 is TGTGCCAGCTCACCTGGACAGGGGGGTCAGCCCCAGCATTTT.